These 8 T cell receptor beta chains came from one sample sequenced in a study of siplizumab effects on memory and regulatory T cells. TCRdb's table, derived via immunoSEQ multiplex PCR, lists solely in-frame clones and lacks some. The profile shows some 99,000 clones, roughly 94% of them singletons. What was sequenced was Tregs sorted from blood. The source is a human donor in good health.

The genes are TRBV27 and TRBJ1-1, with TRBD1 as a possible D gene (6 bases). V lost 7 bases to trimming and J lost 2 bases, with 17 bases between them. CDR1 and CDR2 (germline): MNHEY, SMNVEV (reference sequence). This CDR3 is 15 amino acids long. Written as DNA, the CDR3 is TGTGCCAGCAACCAGGGGATAAAGGGAAACACTGAAGCTTTCTTT. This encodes CASNQGIKGNTEAFF.

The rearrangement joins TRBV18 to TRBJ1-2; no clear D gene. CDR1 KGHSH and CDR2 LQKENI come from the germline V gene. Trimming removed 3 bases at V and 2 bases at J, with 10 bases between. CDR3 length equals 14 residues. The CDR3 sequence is CASSPFEENYGYTF. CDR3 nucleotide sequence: TGTGCCAGCTCACCGTTTGAGGAAAACTATGGCTACACCTTC.

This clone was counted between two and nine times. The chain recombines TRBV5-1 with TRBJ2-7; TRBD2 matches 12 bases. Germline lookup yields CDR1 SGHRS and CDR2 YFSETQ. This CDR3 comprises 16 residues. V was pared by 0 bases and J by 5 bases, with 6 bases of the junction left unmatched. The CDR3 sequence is CASSLVSSGRGNEQYF. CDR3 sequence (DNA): TGCGCCAGCAGCTTGGTGTCTAGCGGGAGGGGCAACGAGCAGTACTTC. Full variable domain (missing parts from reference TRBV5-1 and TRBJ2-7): KAGVTQTPRYLIKTRGQQVTLSCSPISGHRSVSWYQQTPGQGLQFLFEYFSETQRNKGNFPGRFSGRQFSNSRSEMNVSTLELGDSALYLCASSLVSSGRGNEQYFGPGTRLTVT.

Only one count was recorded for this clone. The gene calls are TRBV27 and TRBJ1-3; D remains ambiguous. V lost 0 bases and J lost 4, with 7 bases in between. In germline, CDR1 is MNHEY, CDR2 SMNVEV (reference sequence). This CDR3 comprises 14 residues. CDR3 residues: CASSLSSLGNTIYF. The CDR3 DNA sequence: TGTGCCAGCAGTTTATCATCGCTGGGAAACACCATATATTTT.

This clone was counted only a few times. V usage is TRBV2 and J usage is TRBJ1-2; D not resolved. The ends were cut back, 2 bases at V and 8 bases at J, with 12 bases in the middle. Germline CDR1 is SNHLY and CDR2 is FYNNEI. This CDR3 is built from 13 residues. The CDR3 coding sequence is TGTGCCAGCAGTGAACCCGGACGGGAAGGCTACACCTTC. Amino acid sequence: CASSEPGREGYTF.

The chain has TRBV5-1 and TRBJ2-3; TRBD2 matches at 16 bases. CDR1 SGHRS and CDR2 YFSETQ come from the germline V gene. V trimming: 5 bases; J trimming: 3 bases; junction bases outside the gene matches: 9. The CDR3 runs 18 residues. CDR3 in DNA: TGCGCCAGCAGGAGGGGACTAGCGGGAGGGCCTAGAACAGATACGCAGTATTTT. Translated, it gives CASRRGLAGGPRTDTQYF. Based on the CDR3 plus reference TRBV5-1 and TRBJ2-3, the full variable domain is KAGVTQTPRYLIKTRGQQVTLSCSPISGHRSVSWYQQTPGQGLQFLFEYFSETQRNKGNFPGRFSGRQFSNSRSEMNVSTLELGDSALYLCASRRGLAGGPRTDTQYFGPGTRLTVL.

CDR3 residues: CASSALQGQGKAFF. DNA of the CDR3: TGTGCCAGCAGCGCTCTCCAGGGACAGGGTAAAGCTTTCTTT. V and J are TRBV6-1 and TRBJ1-1; the match to TRBD1 covers 9 bases. Looked up from germline, CDR1 is MNHNS and CDR2 is SASEGT. The CDR3 loop spans 14 amino acids. V was pared by 6 bases and J by 9 bases, with 11 bases of the junction left unmatched.

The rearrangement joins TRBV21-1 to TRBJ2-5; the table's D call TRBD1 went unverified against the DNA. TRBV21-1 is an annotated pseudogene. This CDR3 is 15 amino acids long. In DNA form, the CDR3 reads TGTGCCAGCAGCAGACAGGGGGAGAGCAGTGAGACCCAGTACTTC. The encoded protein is CASSRQGESSETQYF.